These T cell receptor beta chains were read from a single sample in a study of T cell responses to AZD1222 COVID-19 vaccine. Assay used: immunoSEQ multiplex PCR; TCRdb lists only in-frame clones, some missing. The repertoire holds about 140,000 clones, with about nine tenths as singletons. The source material was peripheral blood, sampled 28 days after the second AZD1222 dose. These TCRs come from an adult who received the AZD1222 COVID-19 vaccine. Both conserved end residues are part of each CDR3. The D gene is left open where the match is weak. Expanded clones are given a class, and other clones once, few, many or no size at all.

NA | TRBJ1-2 | NA | TRBV7-3 | CASSAQGYGYTF | TGTGCCAGCAGCGCCCAAGGATATGGCTACACCTTC
NA | TRBJ2-1 | TRBD2 | TRBV27 | CASSISGSYNEQFF | TGTGCCAGCAGTATTAGCGGGTCCTACAATGAGCAGTTCTTC
NA | TRBJ2-1 | NA | TRBV7-3 | CASSQTGTPYNEQFF | TGTGCCAGCAGCCAAACCGGGACCCCTTACAATGAGCAGTTCTTC
NA | TRBJ2-1 | TRBD2 | TRBV14 | CASSRMLSGGEKQFF | TGTGCCAGCAGCCGCATGTTGAGCGGGGGGGAGAAGCAGTTCTTC
once | TRBJ2-5 | TRBD2 | TRBV7-9 | CASSLGRTSGGEETQYF | TGTGCCAGCAGCTTAGGCAGGACTAGCGGGGGGGAAGAGACCCAGTACTTC
once | TRBJ2-2 | NA | TRBV7-3 | CASSLIGTRNTGELFF | TGTGCCAGCAGCTTAATCGGGACACGTAACACCGGGGAGCTGTTTTTT
once | TRBJ2-3 | TRBD2 | TRBV5-1 | CASSSSGGAGDTQYF | TGCGCCAGCAGTTCTAGCGGGGGGGCCGGAGATACGCAGTATTTT
once | TRBJ1-5 | NA | TRBV6-5 | CASSYSATGNQPQHF | TGTGCCAGCAGTTACTCGGCGACAGGCAATCAGCCCCAGCATTTT
few | TRBJ1-1 | TRBD1 | TRBV10-3 | CAIRAPGGAEAFF | TGTGCCATCAGGGCACCAGGGGGCGCTGAAGCTTTCTTT
NA | TRBJ2-1 | TRBD2 | TRBV9 | CASSVAGGSYNEQFF | TGTGCCAGCAGCGTAGCGGGAGGATCCTACAATGAGCAGTTCTTC
NA | TRBJ2-5 | TRBD1 | TRBV2 | CASKFGQGEKTQYF | TGTGCCAGCAAGTTCGGGCAGGGGGAAAAGACCCAGTACTTC
NA | TRBJ1-2 | NA | TRBV7-9 | CASSPNPAERADWAVSYTF | TGTGCCAGCAGCCCGAACCCTGCTGAGAGGGCTGACTGGGCCGTCAGCTACACCTTC
NA | TRBJ1-2 | NA | TRBV12-5 | CASGDGRYGYTF | TGTGCTAGTGGTGACGGAAGGTATGGCTACACCTTC
NA | TRBJ2-1 | NA | TRBV5-1 | CASSSTNEQFF | TGCGCCAGCAGCTCAACTAATGAGCAGTTCTTC
NA | TRBJ2-7 | NA | TRBV27 | CASSLSPDSTYEQYF | TGTGCCAGCAGTTTATCACCCGACAGCACCTACGAGCAGTACTTC
NA | TRBJ2-1 | NA | TRBV4-2 | CASSQDLTGSSYNEQFF | TGTGCCAGCAGCCAAGATCTCACAGGGAGCTCCTACAATGAGCAGTTCTTC
NA | TRBJ1-1 | NA | TRBV19 | CASRRTAMNTEAFF | TGTGCCAGTAGAAGGACAGCCATGAACACTGAAGCTTTCTTT
NA | TRBJ2-1 | TRBD2 | TRBV14 | CASGLTSGRINNEQFF | TGTGCCAGTGGGTTGACTAGCGGGAGAATAAACAATGAGCAGTTCTTC
NA | TRBJ2-3 | NA | TRBV18 | CASSPPSTDTQYF | TGTGCCAGCTCACCACCATCGACAGATACGCAGTATTTT
NA | TRBJ1-6 | NA | TRBV5-8 | CASSLRARASSYNSPLHF | TGTGCCAGCAGCTTAAGGGCCAGGGCCAGCTCCTATAATTCACCCCTCCACTTT
NA | TRBJ1-2 | NA | TRBV28 | CASSLLGVHGYTF | TGTGCCAGCAGTTTATTGGGGGTTCATGGCTACACCTTC
NA | TRBJ2-1 | TRBD2 | TRBV12-5 | CASGSSFSRGELYSEQFF | TGTGCTAGTGGTTCCTCCTTCAGCCGGGGGGAACTCTACAGTGAGCAGTTCTTC
NA | TRBJ1-2 | TRBD1 | TRBV7-9 | CASSQTQGARGGYTF | TGTGCCAGCAGCCAGACACAGGGGGCCCGGGGAGGCTACACCTTC
NA | TRBJ1-6 | NA | TRBV6-5 | CASSLRHNSPLHF | TGTGCCAGCAGTCTTAGACACAATTCACCCCTCCACTTT
NA | TRBJ2-5 | TRBD2 | TRBV29-1 | CSVGLAVQETQYF | TGCAGCGTCGGACTAGCGGTGCAAGAGACCCAGTACTTC
NA | TRBJ1-2 | NA | TRBV18 | CASSPEGGLGYTF | TGTGCCAGCTCACCTGAAGGGGGTCTAGGCTACACCTTC
few | TRBJ2-7 | NA | TRBV20-1 | CSASFRDRAPYEQYF | TGCAGTGCTAGTTTCAGGGACCGAGCCCCCTACGAGCAGTACTTC
NA | TRBJ1-1 | NA | TRBV11-3 | CASSLARGTEAFF | TGTGCCAGCAGCTTAGCACGGGGAACTGAAGCTTTCTTT
NA | TRBJ2-2 | TRBD1 | TRBV10-1 | CASRDRDTGELFF | TGCGCCAGCAGGGACAGGGACACCGGGGAGCTGTTTTTT
NA | TRBJ1-5 | NA | TRBV3-1/TRBV3-2 | CASSRGYHQPQHF | TGTGCCAGCAGCCGAGGGTATCATCAGCCCCAGCATTTT
NA | TRBJ1-2 | NA | TRBV6-4 | CASSDSSSSNYGYTF | TGTGCCAGCAGTGACTCGAGCTCCTCTAACTATGGCTACACCTTC